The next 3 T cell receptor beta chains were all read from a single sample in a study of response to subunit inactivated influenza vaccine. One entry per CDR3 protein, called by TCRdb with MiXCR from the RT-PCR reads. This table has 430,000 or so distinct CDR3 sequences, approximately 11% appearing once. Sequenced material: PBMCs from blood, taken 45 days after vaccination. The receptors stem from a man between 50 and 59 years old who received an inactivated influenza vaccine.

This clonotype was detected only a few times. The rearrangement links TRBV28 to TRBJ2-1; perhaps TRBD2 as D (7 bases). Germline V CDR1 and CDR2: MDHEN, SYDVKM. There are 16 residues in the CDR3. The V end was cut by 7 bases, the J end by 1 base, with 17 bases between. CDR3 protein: CASTRGLAVSYNEQFF. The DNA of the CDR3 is TGTGCCAGCACTCGGGGGCTAGCGGTTTCCTACAATGAGCAGTTCTTC. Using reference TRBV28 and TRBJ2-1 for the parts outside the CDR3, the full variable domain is DVKVTQSSRYLVKRTGEKVFLECVQDMDHENMFWYRQDPGLGLRLIYFSYDVKMKEKGDIPEGYSVSREKKERFSLILESASTNQTSMYLCASTRGLAVSYNEQFFGPGTRLTVL.

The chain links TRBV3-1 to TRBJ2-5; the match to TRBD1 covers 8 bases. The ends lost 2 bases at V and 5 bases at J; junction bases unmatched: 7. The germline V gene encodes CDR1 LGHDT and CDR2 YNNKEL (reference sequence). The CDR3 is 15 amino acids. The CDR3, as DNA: TGTGCCAGCAGCCAAAGGACAGGGATGCAGGAGACCCAGTACTTC. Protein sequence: CASSQRTGMQETQYF.

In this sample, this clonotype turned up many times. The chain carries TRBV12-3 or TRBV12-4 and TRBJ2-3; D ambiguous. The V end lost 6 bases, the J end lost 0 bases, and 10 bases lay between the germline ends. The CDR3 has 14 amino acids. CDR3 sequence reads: CASSTGPSTDTQYF. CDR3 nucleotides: TGTGCCAGCAGCACCGGACCTAGCACAGATACGCAGTATTTT.